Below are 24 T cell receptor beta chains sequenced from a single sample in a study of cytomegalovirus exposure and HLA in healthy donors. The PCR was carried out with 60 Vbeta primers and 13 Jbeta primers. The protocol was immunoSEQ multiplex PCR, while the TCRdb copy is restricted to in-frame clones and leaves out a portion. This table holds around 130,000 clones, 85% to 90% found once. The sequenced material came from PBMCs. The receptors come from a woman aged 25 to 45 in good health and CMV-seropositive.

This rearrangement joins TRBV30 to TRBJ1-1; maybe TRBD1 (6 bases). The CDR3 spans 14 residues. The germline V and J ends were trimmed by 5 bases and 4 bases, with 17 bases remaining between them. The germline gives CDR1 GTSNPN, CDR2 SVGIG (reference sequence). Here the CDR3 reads CAWEDRSWGTEAFF. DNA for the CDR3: TGTGCCTGGGAAGACAGGTCCTGGGGCACTGAAGCTTTCTTT.

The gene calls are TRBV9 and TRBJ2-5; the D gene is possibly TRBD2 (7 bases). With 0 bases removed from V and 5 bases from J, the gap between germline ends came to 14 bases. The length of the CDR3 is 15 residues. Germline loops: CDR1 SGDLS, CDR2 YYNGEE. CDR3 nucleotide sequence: TGTGCCAGCAGCGTAGAGGGGGGGGTGGGGGAGACCCAGTACTTC. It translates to CASSVEGGVGETQYF.

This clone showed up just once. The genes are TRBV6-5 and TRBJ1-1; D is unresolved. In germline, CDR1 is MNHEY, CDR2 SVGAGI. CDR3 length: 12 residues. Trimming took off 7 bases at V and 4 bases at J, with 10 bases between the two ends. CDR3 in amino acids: CASTQTGTEAFF. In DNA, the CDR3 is TGTGCCAGCACCCAGACGGGCACTGAAGCTTTCTTT.

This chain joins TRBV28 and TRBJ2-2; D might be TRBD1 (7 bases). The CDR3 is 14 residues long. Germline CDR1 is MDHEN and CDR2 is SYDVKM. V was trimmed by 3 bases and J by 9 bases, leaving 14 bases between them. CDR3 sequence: CASSFLGGGRELFF. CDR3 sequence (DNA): TGTGCCAGCAGTTTCCTCGGAGGGGGCAGGGAGCTGTTTTTT.

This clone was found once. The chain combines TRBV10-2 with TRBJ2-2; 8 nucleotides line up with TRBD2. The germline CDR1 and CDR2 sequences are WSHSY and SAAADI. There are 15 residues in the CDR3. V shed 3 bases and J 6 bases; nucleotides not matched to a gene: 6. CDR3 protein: CASSDPGLVAGELFF. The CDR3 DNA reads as TGCGCCAGCAGTGATCCGGGACTAGTGGCCGGGGAGCTGTTTTTT.

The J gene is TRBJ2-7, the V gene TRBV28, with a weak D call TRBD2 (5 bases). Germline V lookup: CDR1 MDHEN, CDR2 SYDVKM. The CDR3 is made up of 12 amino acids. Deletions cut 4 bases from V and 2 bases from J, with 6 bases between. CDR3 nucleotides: TGTGCCAGCAGTTCCGGGACCTACGAGCAGTACTTC. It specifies CASSSGTYEQYF.

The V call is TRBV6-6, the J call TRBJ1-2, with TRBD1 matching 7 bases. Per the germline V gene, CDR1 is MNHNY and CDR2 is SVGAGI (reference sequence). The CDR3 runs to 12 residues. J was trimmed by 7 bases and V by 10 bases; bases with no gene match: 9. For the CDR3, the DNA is TGTGCCACCAAACAGGGGTTGGGTGGCTACACCTTC. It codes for CATKQGLGGYTF.

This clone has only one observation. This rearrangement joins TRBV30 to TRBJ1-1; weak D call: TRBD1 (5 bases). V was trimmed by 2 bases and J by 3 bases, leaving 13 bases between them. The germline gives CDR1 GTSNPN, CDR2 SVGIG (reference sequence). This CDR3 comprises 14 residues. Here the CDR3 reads CAWSLTGGDTEAFF. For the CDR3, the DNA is TGTGCCTGGAGTCTTACCGGGGGGGACACTGAAGCTTTCTTT. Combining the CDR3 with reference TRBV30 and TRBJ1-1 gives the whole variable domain SQTIHQWPATLVQPVGSPLSLECTVEGTSNPNLYWYRQAAGRGLQLLFYSVGIGQISSEVPQNLSASRPQDRQFILSSKKLLLSDSGFYLCAWSLTGGDTEAFFGQGTRLTVV.

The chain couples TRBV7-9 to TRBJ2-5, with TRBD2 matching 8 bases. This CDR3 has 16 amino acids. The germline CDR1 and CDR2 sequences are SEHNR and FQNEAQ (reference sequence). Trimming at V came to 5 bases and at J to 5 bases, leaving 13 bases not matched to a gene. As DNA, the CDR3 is TGTGCCAGCAGCCCCCTCCGCGGGGGGTACGGGGAGACCCAGTACTTC. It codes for CASSPLRGGYGETQYF.

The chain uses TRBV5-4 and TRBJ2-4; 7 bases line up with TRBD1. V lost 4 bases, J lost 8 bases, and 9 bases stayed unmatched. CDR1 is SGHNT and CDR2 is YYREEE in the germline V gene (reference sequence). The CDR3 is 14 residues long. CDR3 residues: CASSPRTGTDIQYF. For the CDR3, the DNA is TGTGCCAGCAGCCCCAGGACAGGCACGGACATTCAGTACTTC.

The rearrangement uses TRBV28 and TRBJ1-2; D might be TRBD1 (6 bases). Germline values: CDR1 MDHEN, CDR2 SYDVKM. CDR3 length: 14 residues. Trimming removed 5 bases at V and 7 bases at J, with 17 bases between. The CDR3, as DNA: TGTGCCAGCAGTCCCCTGGGGGGGGGCTCTGGCTACACCTTC. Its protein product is CASSPLGGGSGYTF.

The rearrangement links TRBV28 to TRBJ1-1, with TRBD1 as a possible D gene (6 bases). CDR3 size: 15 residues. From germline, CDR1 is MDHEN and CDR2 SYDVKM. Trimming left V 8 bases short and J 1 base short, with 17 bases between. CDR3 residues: CASRPGGEGNTEAFF. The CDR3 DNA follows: TGTGCCAGCCGTCCGGGGGGCGAGGGGAACACTGAAGCTTTCTTT.

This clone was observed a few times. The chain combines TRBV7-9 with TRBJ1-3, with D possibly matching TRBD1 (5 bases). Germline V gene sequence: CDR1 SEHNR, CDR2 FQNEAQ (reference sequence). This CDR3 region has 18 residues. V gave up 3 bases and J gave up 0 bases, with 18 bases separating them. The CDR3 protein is CASSFPGAGPSSGNTIYF. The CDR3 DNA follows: TGTGCCAGCAGCTTCCCTGGGGCAGGGCCTTCCTCTGGAAACACCATATATTTT.

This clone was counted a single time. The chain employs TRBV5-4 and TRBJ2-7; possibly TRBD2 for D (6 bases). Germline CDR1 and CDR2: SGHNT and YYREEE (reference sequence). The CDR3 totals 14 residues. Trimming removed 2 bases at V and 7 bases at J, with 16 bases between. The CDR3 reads CASSLAGTRLEQYF. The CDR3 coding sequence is TGTGCCAGCAGCTTAGCGGGCACACGATTGGAGCAGTACTTC.

CDR3 sequence reads: CASSQEGDQPQHF. In DNA, the CDR3 is TGTGCCAGCAGCCAAGAAGGAGATCAGCCCCAGCATTTT. This sequence joins TRBV4-2 and TRBJ1-5; unclear D gene. In germline, CDR1 is LGHNA, CDR2 YNFKEQ. The CDR3 is 13 residues long. V lost 0 bases and J lost 5, with 5 bases in between.

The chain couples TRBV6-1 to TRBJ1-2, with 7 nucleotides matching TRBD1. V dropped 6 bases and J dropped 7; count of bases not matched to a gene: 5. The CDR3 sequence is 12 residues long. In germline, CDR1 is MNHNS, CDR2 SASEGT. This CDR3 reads CASRYTGVGYTF. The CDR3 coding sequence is TGTGCCAGCAGATACACAGGGGTTGGCTACACCTTC.

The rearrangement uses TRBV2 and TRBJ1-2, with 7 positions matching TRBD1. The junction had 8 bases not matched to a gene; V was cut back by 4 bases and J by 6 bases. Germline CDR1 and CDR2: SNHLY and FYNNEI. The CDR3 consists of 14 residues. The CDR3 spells CASSASGTVDGYTF. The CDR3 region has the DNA TGTGCCAGCAGTGCTTCTGGGACAGTCGATGGCTACACCTTC.

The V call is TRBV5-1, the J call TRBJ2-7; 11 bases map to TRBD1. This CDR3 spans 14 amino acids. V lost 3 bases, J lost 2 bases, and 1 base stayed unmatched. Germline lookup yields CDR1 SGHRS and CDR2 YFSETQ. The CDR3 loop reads CASSWGQGAYEQYF. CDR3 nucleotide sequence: TGCGCCAGCAGCTGGGGACAGGGGGCCTACGAGCAGTACTTC. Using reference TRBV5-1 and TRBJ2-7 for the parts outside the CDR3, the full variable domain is KAGVTQTPRYLIKTRGQQVTLSCSPISGHRSVSWYQQTPGQGLQFLFEYFSETQRNKGNFPGRFSGRQFSNSRSEMNVSTLELGDSALYLCASSWGQGAYEQYFGPGTRLTVT.

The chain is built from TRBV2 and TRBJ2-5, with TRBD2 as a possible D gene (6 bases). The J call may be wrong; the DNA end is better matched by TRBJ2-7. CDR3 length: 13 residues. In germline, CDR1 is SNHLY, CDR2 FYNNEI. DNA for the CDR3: TGTGCCAGTGCGGAGGGCTTCTCCTACGAGCAGTACTTC. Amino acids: CASAEGFSYEQYF.

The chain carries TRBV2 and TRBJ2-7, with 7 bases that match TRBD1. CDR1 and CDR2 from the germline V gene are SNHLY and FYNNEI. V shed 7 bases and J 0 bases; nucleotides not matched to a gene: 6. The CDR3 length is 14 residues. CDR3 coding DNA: TGTGCCAGCATGGCCAGGGGGAACTCCTACGAGCAGTACTTC. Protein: CASMARGNSYEQYF.

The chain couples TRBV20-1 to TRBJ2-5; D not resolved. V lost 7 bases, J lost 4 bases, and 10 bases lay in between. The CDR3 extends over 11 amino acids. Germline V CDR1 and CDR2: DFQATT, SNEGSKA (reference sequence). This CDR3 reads CSVQFRETQYF. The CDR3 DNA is TGCAGTGTACAGTTTAGAGAGACCCAGTACTTC.

The CDR3, as DNA: TGCGCCAGCAGCCAAGAAGCGGGAGGCTCCTACAATGAGCAGTTCTTC. Translation gives CASSQEAGGSYNEQFF. V usage is TRBV4-1 and J usage is TRBJ2-1, with TRBD2 matching over 9 bases. CDR1 is MGHRA and CDR2 is YSYEKL in the germline V gene. CDR3 length equals 16 residues. Trimming took 0 bases from V and 0 from J; bases not matched to a gene: 0.

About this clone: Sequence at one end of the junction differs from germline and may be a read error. CDR3 loop: CAGSGGQASNQPQHF. CDR3 DNA sequence: TGTGCCGGCAGTGGGGGACAGGCTAGCAATCAGCCCCAGCATTTT. The rearrangement joins TRBV2 to TRBJ1-5; 8 bases align to TRBD1. Germline CDR1 and CDR2: SNHLY and FYNNEI. The CDR3 is 15 residues long.

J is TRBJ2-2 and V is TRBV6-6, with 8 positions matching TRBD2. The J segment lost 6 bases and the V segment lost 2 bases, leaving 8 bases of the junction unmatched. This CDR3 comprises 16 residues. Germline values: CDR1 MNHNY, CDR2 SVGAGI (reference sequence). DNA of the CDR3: TGTGCCAGCAGTTACACCGGGGGGGGCGGGTCCGGGGAGCTGTTTTTT. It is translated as CASSYTGGGGSGELFF.